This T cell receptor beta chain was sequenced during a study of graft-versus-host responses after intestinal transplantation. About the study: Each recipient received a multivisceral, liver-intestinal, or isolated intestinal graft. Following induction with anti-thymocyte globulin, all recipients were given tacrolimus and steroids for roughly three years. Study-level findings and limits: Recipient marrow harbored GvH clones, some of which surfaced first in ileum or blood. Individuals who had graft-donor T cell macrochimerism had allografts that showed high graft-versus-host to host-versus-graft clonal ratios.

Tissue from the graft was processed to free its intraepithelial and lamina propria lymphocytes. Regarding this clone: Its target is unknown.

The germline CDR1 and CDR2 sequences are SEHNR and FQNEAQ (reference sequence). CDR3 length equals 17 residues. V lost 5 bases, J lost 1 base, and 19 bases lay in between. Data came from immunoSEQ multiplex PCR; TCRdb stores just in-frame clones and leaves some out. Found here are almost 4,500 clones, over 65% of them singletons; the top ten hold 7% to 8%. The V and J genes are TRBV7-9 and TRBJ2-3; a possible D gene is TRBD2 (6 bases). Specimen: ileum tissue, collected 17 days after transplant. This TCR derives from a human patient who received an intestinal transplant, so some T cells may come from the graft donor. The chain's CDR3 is CASSPQSLWGGTDTQYF. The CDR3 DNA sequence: TGTGCCAGCAGCCCTCAGAGTCTATGGGGGGGCACAGATACGCAGTATTTT.